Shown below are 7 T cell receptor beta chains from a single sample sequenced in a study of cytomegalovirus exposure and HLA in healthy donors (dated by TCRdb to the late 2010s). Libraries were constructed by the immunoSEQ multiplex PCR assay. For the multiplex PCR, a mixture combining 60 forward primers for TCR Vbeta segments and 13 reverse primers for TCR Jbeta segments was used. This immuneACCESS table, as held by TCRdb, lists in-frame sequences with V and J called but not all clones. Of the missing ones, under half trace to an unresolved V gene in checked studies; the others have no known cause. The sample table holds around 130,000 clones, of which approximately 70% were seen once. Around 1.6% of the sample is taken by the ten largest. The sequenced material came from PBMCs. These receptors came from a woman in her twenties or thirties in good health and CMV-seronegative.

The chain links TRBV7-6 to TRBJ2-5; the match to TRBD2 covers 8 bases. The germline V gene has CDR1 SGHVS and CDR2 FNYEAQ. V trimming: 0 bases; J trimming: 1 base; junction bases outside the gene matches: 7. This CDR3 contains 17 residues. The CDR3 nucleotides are TGTGCCAGCAGCTTAGCCAACAGCGGGGGTCCCCAAGAGACCCAGTACTTC. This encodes CASSLANSGGPQETQYF.

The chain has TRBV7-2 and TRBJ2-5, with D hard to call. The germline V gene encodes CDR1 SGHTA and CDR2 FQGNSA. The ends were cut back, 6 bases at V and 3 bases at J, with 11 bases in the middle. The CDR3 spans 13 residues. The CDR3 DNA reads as TGTGCCAGCAGTCGTAAATATAAAGAGACCCAGTACTTC. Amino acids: CASSRKYKETQYF.

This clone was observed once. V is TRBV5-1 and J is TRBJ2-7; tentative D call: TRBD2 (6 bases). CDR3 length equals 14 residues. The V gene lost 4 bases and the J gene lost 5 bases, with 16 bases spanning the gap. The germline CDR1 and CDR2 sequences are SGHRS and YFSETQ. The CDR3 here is CASSPGTSLDEQYF. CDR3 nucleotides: TGCGCCAGCAGCCCCGGGACTTCCTTGGACGAGCAGTACTTC.

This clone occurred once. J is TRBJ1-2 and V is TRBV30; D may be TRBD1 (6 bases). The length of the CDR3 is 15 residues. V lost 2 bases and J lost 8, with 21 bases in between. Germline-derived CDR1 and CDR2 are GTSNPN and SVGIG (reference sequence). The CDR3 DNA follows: TGTGCCTGGAGTCTACAGGGCAGTACTATGGGGGGCTACACCTTC. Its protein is CAWSLQGSTMGGYTF.

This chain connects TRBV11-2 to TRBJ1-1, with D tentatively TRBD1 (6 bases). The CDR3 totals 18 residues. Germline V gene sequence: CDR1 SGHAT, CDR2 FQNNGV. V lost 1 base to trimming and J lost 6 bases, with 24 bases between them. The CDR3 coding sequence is TGTGCCAGCAGCTTAGTTGGGAGAGTGACAGGTAGTAGTTCTGAAGCTTTCTTT. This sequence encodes CASSLVGRVTGSSSEAFF.

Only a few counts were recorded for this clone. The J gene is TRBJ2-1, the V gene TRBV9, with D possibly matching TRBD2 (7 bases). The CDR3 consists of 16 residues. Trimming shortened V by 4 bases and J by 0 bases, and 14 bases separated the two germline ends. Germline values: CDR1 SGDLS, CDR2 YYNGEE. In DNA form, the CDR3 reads TGTGCCAGCAGCAAAGGGGGGGCCTCCTCCTACAATGAGCAGTTCTTC. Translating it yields CASSKGGASSYNEQFF.

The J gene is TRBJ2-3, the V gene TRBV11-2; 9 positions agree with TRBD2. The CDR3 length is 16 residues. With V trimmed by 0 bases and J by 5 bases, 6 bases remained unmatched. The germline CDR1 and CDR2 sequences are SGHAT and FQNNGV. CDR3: CASSLEWAGGKDTQYF. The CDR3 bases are TGTGCCAGCAGCTTAGAATGGGCGGGGGGGAAAGATACGCAGTATTTT.